This T cell receptor (beta chain) was profiled in a study of T cell responses to AZD1222 COVID-19 vaccine. Overall study findings and caveats: Most donors were white British and more were female, and clonal diversity was possibly underestimated.

Clones were sequenced by immunoSEQ multiplex PCR, and TCRdb holds only the in-frame ones, with some missing. The sample carries some 170,000 clones, 90% recorded once. In regard to this clone: No antigen is known for it.

Unmatched junction bases numbered 5, after V lost 3 bases and J lost 6 bases. The germline V gene has CDR1 KGHSH and CDR2 LQKENI. The CDR3 totals 14 residues. The sequence was collected from an adult who received the MenACWY meningococcal vaccine as a control. The rearrangement links TRBV18 to TRBJ1-2, with 9 bases fitting TRBD1. This specimen consisted of peripheral blood, obtained 28 days after the second dose of the MenACWY control vaccine. CDR3 DNA sequence: TGTGCCAGCTCACCTACAGGGGGCGCAGATGGCTACACCTTC. It yields the protein CASSPTGGADGYTF.